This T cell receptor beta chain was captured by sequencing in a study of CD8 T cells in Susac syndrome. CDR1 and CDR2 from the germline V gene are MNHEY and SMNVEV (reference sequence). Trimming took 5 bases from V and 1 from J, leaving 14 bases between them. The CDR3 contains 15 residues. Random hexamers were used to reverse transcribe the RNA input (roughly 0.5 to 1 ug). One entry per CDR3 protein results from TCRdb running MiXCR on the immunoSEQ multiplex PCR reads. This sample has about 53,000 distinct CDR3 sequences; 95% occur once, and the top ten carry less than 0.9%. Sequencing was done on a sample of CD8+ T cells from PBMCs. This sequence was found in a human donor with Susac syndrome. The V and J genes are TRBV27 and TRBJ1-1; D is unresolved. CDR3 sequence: CASSPFYDGNTEAFF. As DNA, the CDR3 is TGTGCCAGCAGTCCCTTCTACGACGGGAACACTGAAGCTTTCTTT.